The TCR beta chain under discussion was sequenced for a study of cytotoxic CD8 clonotypes in ibrutinib-treated CLL. About the research overall: Investigators reported some 25 partial and 2 complete responses; after median approximately 63 months, roughly 14 patients remained remitted and some twelve progressed.

The CDR3 sequence is 13 residues long. Per germline, CDR1 SQVTM and CDR2 ANQGSEA. V dropped 7 bases and J dropped 8; count of bases not matched to a gene: 11. Sequenced by immunoSEQ multiplex PCR; TCRdb stores in-frame clones only, minus some. The sample includes 160,000 or so clones, approximately 80% seen only once; the top ten take 4.6%. The specimen comprised PBMCs, sampled after 24 months of ibrutinib treatment. This TCR derives from a human donor with chronic lymphocytic leukemia. The chain couples TRBV29-1 to TRBJ1-2, with 9 bases matching TRBD1. The DNA for the CDR3 is TGCAGCGCCGACTCGGACAGGGGAGGGGGCTACACCTTC. The encoded protein is CSADSDRGGGYTF.